This T cell receptor beta chain was recorded in a study of tumor-infiltrating lymphocytes in primary liver carcinoma. Study context: Resecting the tumor surgically was how the patients' primary liver carcinoma was treated. Study-wide results and caveats: Paired tumor-adjacent and tumor-blood samples overlapped less than tumor region pairs did.

This clonotype was counted many times. Its specificity is unknown. RNA was extracted from whole blood without cell sorting, alongside germline DNA. The CDR3 runs 11 residues. Trimming removed 6 bases from V and 4 bases from J, with 6 bases in between. Germline V lookup: CDR1 WSHSY, CDR2 SAAADI. Priming with a constant-region primer yielded TCR beta cDNA from roughly 0.45 ug total RNA. For TCR beta, libraries were produced by three nested multiplex PCR rounds using slightly modified ARM-PCR. TRBV1-TRBV30 forward primers paired with a C-beta reverse primer were used in the first two PCR rounds, which ran about 11 cycles each. In TCRdb, the multiplex PCR reads were re-called with MiXCR into one record per CDR3 protein. Of more than 150,000 distinct CDR3 sequences listed, about 55% are singletons.

The sample taken for sequencing was peripheral blood. The chain is built from TRBV10-2 and TRBJ2-5; D is unresolved. The TCR comes from a man between 40 and 49 years old with primary liver carcinoma and hepatitis B virus infection. CDR3 protein: CASSEGETQYF. The CDR3 DNA reads TGCGCCAGCAGCGAAGGAGAGACCCAGTACTTC.